This paragraph reports one T cell receptor (beta chain). How the authors handled the data: By means of reference gene primer amplification, nucleated cell counts were estimated. TCRdb's table, derived via immunoSEQ multiplex PCR, lists solely in-frame clones and lacks some. V and J calls and clone size are those listed in that table; D and trimming were worked out from the DNA. The table includes more than 95,000 clones, 75% to 90% detected once. Germline V gives CDR1 MDHEN, CDR2 SYDVKM. The CDR3 is 15 residues long. Trimming shortened V by 6 bases and J by 3 bases, and 15 bases separated the two germline ends. The sample belongs to a study of blood T cell repertoires in COVID-19. Study-level information: Collection of acute and convalescent COVID-19 samples took place in the United States, Italy and Spain.

The sequencing input was peripheral blood. This TCR derives from a man between 60 and 75 years old with acute or convalescent COVID-19. The chain has TRBV28 and TRBJ2-4; D is ambiguous. This CDR3 is CASSLLRLGKNIQYF. As DNA, the CDR3 is TGTGCCAGCAGCCTGCTGCGGTTGGGCAAAAACATTCAGTACTTC.